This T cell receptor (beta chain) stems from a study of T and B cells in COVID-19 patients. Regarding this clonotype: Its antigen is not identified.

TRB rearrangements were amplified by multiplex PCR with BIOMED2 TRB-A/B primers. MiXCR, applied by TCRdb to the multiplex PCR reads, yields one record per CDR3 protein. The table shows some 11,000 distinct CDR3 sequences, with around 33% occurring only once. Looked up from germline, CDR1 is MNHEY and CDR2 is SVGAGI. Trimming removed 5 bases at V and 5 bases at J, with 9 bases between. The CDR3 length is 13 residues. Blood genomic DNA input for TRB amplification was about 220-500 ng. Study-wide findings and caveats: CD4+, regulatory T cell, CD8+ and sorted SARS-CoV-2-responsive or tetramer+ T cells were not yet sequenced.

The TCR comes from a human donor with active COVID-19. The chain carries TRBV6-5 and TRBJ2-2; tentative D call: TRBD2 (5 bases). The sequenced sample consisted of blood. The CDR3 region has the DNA TGTGCCAGCAGTGCTCCGGGGACCGGGGAGCTGTTTTTT. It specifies CASSAPGTGELFF.